This TCR beta chain was found in a study of blood T cell repertoires in COVID-19. Study-wide context: COVID-19 samples, acute and convalescent, were from the United States, Italy and Spain.

The germline gives CDR1 KGHSH, CDR2 LQKENI. The CDR3 covers 13 residues. V lost 5 bases and J lost 4, with 9 bases in between. Original handling: Reference gene primer amplification gave nucleated cell count estimates. Data came from immunoSEQ multiplex PCR; TCRdb stores just in-frame clones and leaves some out. V and J calls and clone size are as listed in that table; D and trimming were resolved from the DNA. The sample has a few hundred thousand clones; 75% to 85% are singletons. The sequenced sample was peripheral blood. The rearrangement uses TRBV18 and TRBJ2-1; D gene unclear. This receptor was identified in a woman aged 40 to 55 who had recovered from COVID-19. In DNA, the CDR3 is TGTGCCAGCTCAATCTCAGTATACAATGAGCAGTTCTTC. This gives the protein CASSISVYNEQFF.